These T cell receptor beta chains were read from a single sample in a study of T cell responses to AZD1222 COVID-19 vaccine. The protocol was immunoSEQ multiplex PCR, while the TCRdb copy is restricted to in-frame clones and leaves out a portion. The repertoire holds about 160,000 clones, 80% to 90% seen once, with 6.5% to 7% in the top ten. The material sequenced was peripheral blood, taken on day 0 of AZD1222 vaccination. These receptor sequences come from an adult in good health. Both conserved end residues are part of each CDR3. The D gene is left open where the match is weak. The size of a clone is reported for some rows only, either as once, few or many, or as a class for expanded clones.

CDR3aa,CDR3nt,abundance,v_gene,d_gene,j_gene
CSASLGGGTGELFF,TGCAGTGCTAGTCTCGGGGGGGGGACCGGGGAGCTGTTTTTT,.,TRBV20-1,TRBD2,TRBJ2-2
CAISERGQNTGELFF,TGTGCCATCAGTGAGCGGGGACAGAACACCGGGGAGCTGTTTTTT,.,TRBV10-3,.,TRBJ2-2
CASSLGFGGGAITADTQYF,TGTGCCAGCAGCCTGGGCTTCGGCGGGGGGGCCATAACGGCAGATACGCAGTATTTT,.,TRBV3-1/TRBV3-2,TRBD2,TRBJ2-3
CASSRTSGGSNEQFF,TGTGCCAGCAGCCGGACTAGCGGGGGGTCCAATGAGCAGTTCTTC,once,TRBV7-3,TRBD2,TRBJ2-1
CASSFGGEGHQPQHF,TGCGCCAGCAGCTTCGGGGGGGAAGGCCATCAGCCCCAGCATTTT,once,TRBV5-1,.,TRBJ1-5
CASSFSRDYGYTF,TGCGCCAGCAGTTTCTCACGGGACTATGGCTACACCTTC,.,TRBV5-1,.,TRBJ1-2
CASSWNDLDANGYTF,TGTGCCAGCAGTTGGAACGACCTGGACGCCAATGGCTACACCTTC,once,TRBV11-2,.,TRBJ1-2
CASSQVRAATYEQYF,TGCGCCAGCAGCCAAGTTAGGGCGGCAACCTACGAGCAGTACTTC,.,TRBV4-1,.,TRBJ2-7
CASSLGRQVGELFF,TGTGCCAGCAGCTTGGGGCGCCAGGTCGGGGAGCTGTTTTTT,.,TRBV5-4,.,TRBJ2-2
CASSDTGVRWEKLFF,TGTGCCAGCAGTGATACAGGGGTTCGTTGGGAAAAACTGTTTTTT,once,TRBV6-1,TRBD1,TRBJ1-4
CASSQGLAGMDTQYF,TGTGCCAGCAGCCAAGGACTAGCGGGTATGGATACGCAGTATTTT,.,TRBV7-3,TRBD2,TRBJ2-3
CASSPATGARVLSHNEQFF,TGTGCCAGCAGCCCGGCAACGGGGGCGCGCGTTTTGTCCCACAATGAGCAGTTCTTC,.,TRBV14,.,TRBJ2-1
CASSWTSGGDNEQFF,TGTGCCAGCAGTTGGACTAGCGGGGGGGACAATGAGCAGTTCTTC,.,TRBV28,TRBD2,TRBJ2-1
CASSPWDSSPLHF,TGTGCCAGCAGCCCCTGGGACAGTTCACCCCTCCACTTT,.,TRBV5-4,TRBD1,TRBJ1-6
CASSQDGRTGELFF,TGTGCCAGCAGCCAAGATGGGAGGACCGGGGAGCTGTTTTTT,.,TRBV3-1/TRBV3-2,.,TRBJ2-2
CASSQDSTFSGNTIYF,TGCGCCAGCAGCCAAGATTCGACATTCTCTGGAAACACCATATATTTT,.,TRBV4-3,.,TRBJ1-3
CASSRKAAYFYGYTF,TGCGCCAGCAGTCGTAAGGCGGCGTACTTCTATGGCTACACCTTC,.,TRBV23-1,.,TRBJ1-2
CATSRAPDGAGGELFF,TGTGCCACCAGCAGAGCCCCCGACGGGGCGGGCGGGGAGCTGTTTTTT,.,TRBV15,.,TRBJ2-2
CASSVTGGFIETQYF,TGTGCCAGCAGCGTTACGGGGGGGTTCATTGAGACCCAGTACTTC,.,TRBV9,TRBD2,TRBJ2-5
CASSSTTLTGNTEAFF,TGTGCCAGCAGCTCCACTACTTTGACAGGGAACACTGAAGCTTTCTTT,.,TRBV7-3,.,TRBJ1-1
CASSDDTDRLETQYF,TGTGCCAGTAGTGACGATACGGACAGACTGGAGACCCAGTACTTC,.,TRBV19,.,TRBJ2-5
CASSEYIGQGDSPLHF,TGTGCCAGCAGTGAATATATAGGACAGGGAGATTCACCCCTCCACTTT,.,TRBV25-1,TRBD1,TRBJ1-6
CASSLDPSYSGYTF,TGTGCCAGCAGCTTAGACCCCAGCTATTCTGGCTACACCTTC,.,TRBV11-2,.,TRBJ1-2
CASSLTAGGAGNTIYF,TGTGCCAGCAGTTTGACGGCAGGTGGAGCTGGAAACACCATATATTTT,.,TRBV28,.,TRBJ1-3
CASSQDVNPAYGYTF,TGCGCCAGCAGCCAAGATGTGAACCCAGCATATGGCTACACCTTC,.,TRBV4-3,.,TRBJ1-2
CASEGFDGETQYF,TGTGCCAGTGAGGGGTTTGACGGGGAGACCCAGTACTTC,once,TRBV9,.,TRBJ2-5
CASRFKGPTDEKGEQFF,TGTGCAAGTCGCTTTAAAGGACCGACCGATGAAAAAGGGGAGCAGTTCTTC,.,TRBV12-2,.,TRBJ2-1
CAWSRTSYEQYF,TGTGCCTGGAGTCGGACATCATACGAGCAGTACTTC,.,TRBV30,.,TRBJ2-7
CASSSSSGIPYNEQFF,TGTGCCAGCAGCTCGTCTAGTGGGATCCCGTACAATGAGCAGTTCTTC,few,TRBV11-3,.,TRBJ2-1
CASSLADDFYEQYF,TGTGCCAGCAGTTTGGCCGACGACTTCTACGAGCAGTACTTC,.,TRBV28,.,TRBJ2-7
CASSLVPRQGKLAKNIQYF,TGCGCCAGCAGCTTGGTTCCGCGACAGGGGAAACTAGCCAAAAACATTCAGTACTTC,.,TRBV5-1,TRBD1,TRBJ2-4
CASSQDRGSKSLEVEKLFF,TGCGCCAGCAGCCAAGATCGGGGTAGTAAATCCCTTGAGGTTGAAAAACTGTTTTTT,.,TRBV4-1,.,TRBJ1-4
CASSPGGSEAFF,TGTGCCAGCTCACCGGGGGGGTCTGAAGCTTTCTTT,.,TRBV18,.,TRBJ1-1
CASSYTGVRTGELFF,TGTGCCAGCTCATACACAGGGGTACGGACCGGGGAGCTGTTTTTT,.,TRBV18,TRBD1,TRBJ2-2
CASSPDGGRTDTQYF,TGTGCCAGCAGCCCCGATGGAGGCCGCACAGATACGCAGTATTTT,.,TRBV7-9,.,TRBJ2-3
CASSVPTGYGYTF,TGTGCCAGCAGCGTACCGACAGGCTATGGCTACACCTTC,.,TRBV7-9,.,TRBJ1-2
CASRGGGGVLDEETQYF,TGCGCCAGCAGGGGAGGGGGAGGTGTCCTGGACGAAGAGACCCAGTACTTC,.,TRBV10-1,.,TRBJ2-5
CASSVHFREVNTEAFF,TGTGCCAGTAGTGTCCACTTCAGGGAGGTAAACACTGAAGCTTTCTTT,.,TRBV19,.,TRBJ1-1
CASSQDVLRQANTEAFF,TGCGCCAGCAGCCAAGATGTGCTGAGGCAGGCAAACACTGAAGCTTTCTTT,.,TRBV4-3,.,TRBJ1-1
CASSPRGVQPQHF,TGTGCCAGCAGCCCACGGGGAGTACAGCCCCAGCATTTT,.,TRBV5-5,.,TRBJ1-5
CASSQEDRGFTEAFF,TGTGCCAGCAGCCAAGAGGACAGGGGGTTTACTGAAGCTTTCTTT,.,TRBV4-2,TRBD1,TRBJ1-1
CASSQGQGDVIYGYTF,TGTGCCAGCAGTCAGGGACAGGGGGATGTAATTTATGGCTACACCTTC,.,TRBV27,TRBD1,TRBJ1-2
CSARDVGELFF,TGCAGTGCTAGAGATGTCGGGGAGCTGTTTTTT,once,TRBV20-1,.,TRBJ2-2